Each of the 31 T cell receptor beta chains below was sequenced from the same sample in a study of blood T cell repertoires in COVID-19 (dated by TCRdb to 2018 to 2020). Library construction relied on the immunoSEQ multiplex PCR assay. As stored in TCRdb, this immuneACCESS dataset retains in-frame rearrangements with V and J assigned. A fraction of the clones does not appear; measured against another copy, unresolved V genes explain less than half of the discrepancy, and the remainder lacks a known reason. In this sample the table shows under 300,000 clones, roughly 85% of which occur a single time. Less than 3.5% of the sample is taken by the ten largest. Sequencing input: peripheral blood. All receptors come from a young woman with acute or convalescent COVID-19.

The chain carries TRBV5-1 and TRBJ1-6; no reliable D call. V dropped 0 bases and J dropped 0 bases, with 4 bases sitting between them. Germline V gene sequence: CDR1 SGHRS, CDR2 YFSETQ. The CDR3 is 15 residues long. The CDR3 bases are TGCGCCAGCAGCTTGGAGAGCTCCTATAATTCACCCCTCCACTTT. Translation: CASSLESSYNSPLHF. The whole variable domain, remainder taken from reference TRBV5-1 and TRBJ1-6, is KAGVTQTPRYLIKTRGQQVTLSCSPISGHRSVSWYQQTPGQGLQFLFEYFSETQRNKGNFPGRFSGRQFSNSRSEMNVSTLELGDSALYLCASSLESSYNSPLHFGNGTRLTVT.

J is TRBJ2-3 and V is TRBV19, with 7 bases aligning to TRBD1. Germline trimming cut 1 base from V and 4 bases from J; bases unmatched to any gene: 11. The germline V gene encodes CDR1 LNHDA and CDR2 SQIVND (reference sequence). This CDR3 has 17 residues. This CDR3 reads CASSIVEGTVVPDTQYF. CDR3 sequence (DNA): TGTGCCAGTAGTATAGTAGAGGGGACAGTGGTACCAGATACGCAGTATTTT.

The chain is built from TRBV24-1 and TRBJ1-2; tentative D call: TRBD1 (5 bases). The CDR3 loop spans 14 amino acids. V was cut by 2 bases and J by 10 bases, with 16 bases left in between. Germline V gene data show CDR1 as KGHDR and CDR2 as SFDVKD. CDR3 residues: CATSDSFGQTNYTF. For the CDR3, the DNA is TGTGCCACCAGTGATTCCTTTGGACAAACGAACTACACCTTC.

J is TRBJ2-3 and V is TRBV3-1 (or the pseudogene TRBV3-2), with D hard to call. The CDR3 contains 14 residues. In germline, CDR1 is LGHDT, CDR2 YNNKEL (reference sequence). Trimming cost V 3 bases and J 7 bases, with 14 bases left between them. The CDR3 here is CASSHRRQTYTQYF. The CDR3 nucleotides read TGTGCCAGCAGCCACCGAAGGCAGACATATACGCAGTATTTT.

The chain couples TRBV12-3 or TRBV12-4 to TRBJ1-5, with D perhaps matching TRBD1 (6 bases). V was clipped by 5 bases and J by 16 bases, with 18 bases between them. CDR3 length: 12 residues. The CDR3 sequence: CASSKLIQGLHF. The CDR3 coding sequence is TGTGCCAGCAGTAAATTAATACAGGGTTTACATTTT.

This sequence joins TRBV6-1 and TRBJ1-3; tentative D call: TRBD1 (5 bases). V lost 2 bases and J 0 bases, leaving 11 bases between the germline ends. The CDR3 has 16 amino acids. CDR1 MNHNS and CDR2 SASEGT come from the germline V gene. The CDR3 is CASSEFQGTSGNTIYF. The CDR3 bases are TGTGCCAGCAGTGAATTCCAGGGAACCTCTGGAAACACCATATATTTT.

This rearrangement joins TRBV2 to TRBJ1-4; 7 bases are shared with TRBD1. V shed 6 bases and J 7 bases; nucleotides not matched to a gene: 23. The length of the CDR3 is 19 residues. CDR1 is SNHLY and CDR2 is FYNNEI in the germline V gene. The CDR3 loop is CASSDSRHRQGKKSEKLFF. DNA for the CDR3: TGTGCCAGCAGCGATTCCCGACATAGACAGGGAAAAAAGAGTGAAAAACTGTTTTTT.

The V call is TRBV2, the J call TRBJ2-1; TRBD2 matches at 7 bases. Per the germline V gene, CDR1 is SNHLY and CDR2 is FYNNEI. This CDR3 has 12 amino acids. J gave up 9 bases and V 8 bases, and 7 bases lay outside the gene matches. CDR3 bases: TGTGCCAGCGGCCGGGACTACGGTGAGCAGTTCTTC. Protein sequence: CASGRDYGEQFF. Full variable domain (rest looked up from reference TRBV2 and TRBJ2-1): EPEVTQTPSHQVTQMGQEVILRCVPISNHLYFYWYRQILGQKVEFLVSFYNNEISEKSEIFDDQFSVERPDGSNFTLKIRSTKLEDSAMYFCASGRDYGEQFFGPGTRLTVL.

The CDR3 DNA reads as TGTGCCAGCAGCTTGGGCAGTTCACCCCTCCACTTT. It codes for CASSLGSSPLHF. This chain uses TRBV7-9 with TRBJ1-6; D gene unclear. The CDR3 has 12 residues. V was shortened by 3 bases and J by 9 bases, with 6 bases between the two germline ends. Germline assignment: CDR1 SEHNR and CDR2 FQNEAQ (reference sequence).

The chain uses TRBV19 and TRBJ1-1, with TRBD1 as a possible D gene (6 bases). V was cut by 5 bases and J by 0 bases, with 13 bases left in between. This CDR3 is built from 15 residues. Germline V gives CDR1 LNHDA, CDR2 SQIVND (reference sequence). The CDR3 spells CASSLEGGMNTEAFF. Here the CDR3 DNA reads TGTGCCAGTAGTTTGGAGGGGGGGATGAACACTGAAGCTTTCTTT.

V usage is TRBV30 and J usage is TRBJ1-2; D might be TRBD1 (6 bases). The V gene lost 4 bases and the J gene lost 8 bases, with 20 bases spanning the gap. The CDR3 has 14 amino acids. Germline V CDR1 and CDR2: GTSNPN, SVGIG (reference sequence). Written as DNA, the CDR3 is TGTGCCTGGAACCGGGACACTAGGACGTCGGGCTACACCTTC. Translated, it gives CAWNRDTRTSGYTF.

The CDR3 loop reads CASSYRSGPYEQYF. The CDR3 bases are TGTGCCAGCAGCTACCGAAGCGGGCCCTACGAGCAGTACTTC. This chain uses TRBV11-1 with TRBJ2-7, with D possibly being TRBD2 (6 bases). V was trimmed by 4 bases and J by 2 bases, leaving 12 bases between them. CDR1 is SGHAT and CDR2 is FQDESV in the germline V gene (reference sequence). This CDR3 region has 14 residues.

This sequence joins TRBV7-2 and TRBJ2-2, with 8 bases fitting TRBD1. The length of the CDR3 is 16 residues. CDR1 is SGHTA and CDR2 is FQGNSA in the germline V gene. The ends lost 4 bases at V and 2 bases at J; junction bases unmatched: 6. The CDR3 nucleotides read TGTGCCAGCAGCTGGAGGACAGGGTTTAACACCGGGGAGCTGTTTTTT. Protein sequence: CASSWRTGFNTGELFF.

Note on this clone: The same CDR3 can be traced to other DNA sequences in this sample. The chain links TRBV6-5 to TRBJ1-1; 7 nucleotides agree with TRBD1. The CDR3 is 13 amino acids. V was clipped by 6 bases and J by 2 bases; unmatched bases: 3. CDR1 is MNHEY, CDR2 SVGAGI, per germline. The CDR3 spells CASSDRANTEAFF. The CDR3 bases are TGTGCCAGCAGCGACAGGGCAAACACTGAAGCTTTCTTT.

The J gene is TRBJ2-2, the V gene TRBV7-2; 11 bases are shared with TRBD2. The CDR3 spans 18 residues. V gave up 1 base and J gave up 6 bases; unmatched junction bases: 10. The germline CDR1 and CDR2 sequences are SGHTA and FQGNSA. This CDR3 is CASSLGVLLAGESGELFF. The CDR3 DNA reads TGTGCCAGCAGCTTAGGTGTATTACTAGCGGGAGAGTCCGGGGAGCTGTTTTTT.

The gene calls are TRBV27 and TRBJ2-7; 7 bases match TRBD2. The V segment lost 5 bases and the J segment 3 bases; nucleotides outside the gene matches: 10. Germline CDR1 reads MNHEY; CDR2 reads SMNVEV (reference sequence). This CDR3 region has 15 residues. Written as DNA, the CDR3 is TGTGCCAGCAGTCCTACGGGACGGGGGGTCTACGAGCAGTACTTC. This codes for CASSPTGRGVYEQYF.

The chain employs TRBV28 and TRBJ2-2; a weak D match, TRBD2 (5 bases). Per germline, CDR1 MDHEN and CDR2 SYDVKM. V was clipped by 8 bases and J by 5 bases, with 15 bases between them. The CDR3 contains 14 residues. The DNA of the CDR3 is TGTGCCAGCCTTACTCTCCAGCGGACCGGGGAGCTGTTTTTT. Its protein is CASLTLQRTGELFF.

The genes are TRBV7-9 and TRBJ2-1, with 10 nucleotides matching TRBD2. The CDR3 runs to 15 residues. V gave up 4 bases and J gave up 8 bases; unmatched junction bases: 8. Germline-derived CDR1 and CDR2 are SEHNR and FQNEAQ (reference sequence). The CDR3 coding sequence is TGTGCCAGCAGCTGGGCTAGCGGGAGATATTATGAGCAGTTCTTC. Translated, it gives CASSWASGRYYEQFF.

This sequence joins TRBV19 and TRBJ2-3; D uncertain. The CDR3 length is 14 residues. The germline CDR1 and CDR2 sequences are LNHDA and SQIVND (reference sequence). The V gene lost 1 base and the J gene lost 2 bases, with 7 bases spanning the gap. The CDR3 sequence: CASSIVPVTDTQYF. The DNA of the CDR3 is TGTGCCAGTAGTATAGTGCCAGTCACAGATACGCAGTATTTT.

This chain links TRBV2 with TRBJ1-2, with D tentatively TRBD1 (6 bases). CDR3 length: 14 residues. Germline values: CDR1 SNHLY, CDR2 FYNNEI. The V and J ends lost 4 bases and 2 bases respectively, with 11 bases between them. This CDR3 reads CASSVRTANYGYTF. Written as DNA, the CDR3 is TGTGCCAGCAGTGTAAGGACAGCGAACTATGGCTACACCTTC.

The J gene is TRBJ1-1, the V gene TRBV29-1; the D gene is possibly TRBD1 (6 bases). This CDR3 contains 14 residues. In germline, CDR1 is SQVTM, CDR2 ANQGSEA. Trimming left V 4 bases short and J 4 bases short, with 16 bases between. CDR3 nucleotide sequence: TGCAGCGTTGGGGTCCAGGGGCGGGTCACTGAAGCTTTCTTT. Its translation is CSVGVQGRVTEAFF.

This clone was detected only once. V gene TRBV20-1 combines with J gene TRBJ2-1; 12 nucleotides agree with TRBD2. V was clipped by 3 bases and J by 4 bases; unmatched bases: 16. The CDR3 spans 19 residues. Germline CDR1 reads DFQATT; CDR2 reads SNEGSKA (reference sequence). CDR3 protein: CSASSYPGTSGQTYNEQFF. The CDR3 DNA sequence: TGCAGTGCTAGTAGTTATCCCGGGACTAGCGGGCAGACTTACAATGAGCAGTTCTTC.

The rearrangement uses TRBV4-2 and TRBJ2-3, with a possible D match to TRBD2 (6 bases). The V gene lost 1 base and the J gene lost 0 bases, with 14 bases spanning the gap. This CDR3 spans 17 amino acids. CDR1 is LGHNA, CDR2 YNFKEQ, per germline. In nucleotides, the CDR3 is TGTGCCAGCAGCCAAGGTGGGATTAGCGGTAGCACAGATACGCAGTATTTT. Amino acid sequence: CASSQGGISGSTDTQYF.

V is TRBV20-1 and J is TRBJ2-4; TRBD2 agrees at 9 bases. V lost 3 bases, J lost 3 bases, and 15 bases stayed unmatched. This CDR3 is 18 amino acids long. Germline CDR1 DFQATT, CDR2 SNEGSKA (reference sequence). The CDR3 spells CSASVPKKGLAYKNIQYF. CDR3 in DNA: TGCAGTGCTAGTGTCCCGAAAAAGGGACTAGCCTACAAAAACATTCAGTACTTC.

The chain uses TRBV6-2 or TRBV6-3 and TRBJ1-1, with D perhaps TRBD1 (6 bases). Germline loops: CDR1 MNHEY, CDR2 SVGEGT. The CDR3 is 13 amino acids. V lost 5 bases, J lost 1 base, and 8 bases lay in between. CDR3 amino acids: CASSLQGNTEAFF. The CDR3 DNA reads TGTGCCAGCAGTCTACAGGGGAACACTGAAGCTTTCTTT.

The CDR3 sequence: CASSLGPGAYGYTF. DNA for the CDR3: TGTGCCAGCAGTTTAGGGCCCGGCGCCTATGGCTACACCTTC. This chain joins TRBV28 and TRBJ1-2; D remains ambiguous. CDR1 MDHEN and CDR2 SYDVKM come from the germline V gene. With 2 bases removed from V and 4 bases from J, the gap between germline ends came to 11 bases. This CDR3 is built from 14 residues.

The chain links TRBV4-3 to TRBJ2-1, with D hard to call. This CDR3 is 14 amino acids long. Trimming removed 1 base at V and 3 bases at J, with 7 bases between. Germline CDR1 LGHNA, CDR2 YSLEER. CDR3 DNA: TGCGCCAGCAGCCAAGTTGCGGACTACAATGAGCAGTTCTTC. Its translation is CASSQVADYNEQFF.

The V call is TRBV25-1, the J call TRBJ1-2, with D perhaps matching TRBD1 (6 bases). V lost 4 bases, J lost 2 bases, and 11 bases lay in between. The CDR3 spans 14 residues. Looked up from germline, CDR1 is MGHDK and CDR2 is SYGVNS. CDR3: CASSGWTVNYGYTF. CDR3 coding DNA: TGTGCCAGCAGTGGCTGGACAGTCAACTATGGCTACACCTTC.

The chain carries TRBV7-2 and TRBJ1-1; D ambiguous. Germline CDR1 reads SGHTA; CDR2 reads FQGNSA. The length of the CDR3 is 17 residues. CDR3 nucleotide sequence: TGTGCTCGCCCCCGGCCCGGGGAATGGTGCCATGCTGGGGAAGCTTTCTTT. This codes for CARPRPGEWCHAGEAFF. The full variable domain, completed using reference TRBV7-2 and TRBJ1-1, is GAGVSQSPSNKVTEKGKDVELRCDPISGHTALYWYRQSLGQGLEFLIYFQGNSAPDKSGLPSDRFSAERTGGSVSTLTIQRTQQEDSAVYLCARPRPGEWCHAGEAFFGQGTRLTVV.

The chain carries TRBV15 and TRBJ2-3; 7 bases line up with TRBD2. Germline trimming cut 0 bases from V and 6 bases from J; bases unmatched to any gene: 12. The germline CDR1 and CDR2 sequences are LNHNV and YYDKDF (reference sequence). The CDR3 spans 17 residues. CDR3 nucleotide sequence: TGTGCCACCAGCAGAGACCGGTCGGCGGGAGATGAGGATACGCAGTATTTT. Its translation is CATSRDRSAGDEDTQYF. Full variable domain (rest looked up from reference TRBV15 and TRBJ2-3): DAMVIQNPRYQVTQFGKPVTLSCSQTLNHNVMYWYQQKSSQAPKLLFHYYDKDFNNEADTPDNFQSRRPNTSFCFLDIRSPGLGDTAMYLCATSRDRSAGDEDTQYFGPGTRLTVL.

The CDR3 DNA reads TGTGCCAGCAGCCCTAGCGGAGGGCCGGCCAATGAGCAGTTCTTC. Translating it yields CASSPSGGPANEQFF. V is TRBV7-8 and J is TRBJ2-1; TRBD2 matches 7 bases. The germline gives CDR1 SGHVS, CDR2 FQNEAQ. The CDR3 contains 15 residues. The V segment lost 5 bases and the J segment 6 bases; nucleotides outside the gene matches: 10.